Each of the 3 T cell receptor beta chains below was sequenced from the same sample in a study of T-cell reconstitution after alpha-beta-depleted transplantation in children. Unique molecular identifiers were incorporated when the TCRbeta library was constructed. TCRdb recomputed calls from the PCR reads with MiXCR, one row per CDR3 protein. The data hold 450,000 to 550,000 distinct CDR3 sequences, with 10% to 12% observed a single time. This specimen consisted of PBMCs, mostly from graft donor cells, obtained 180 days after TCRalphabeta/CD19-depleted stem cell transplant. The receptors originated from a female patient under 10 years old who had a stem cell transplant for aplastic anemia, so the T cells may come from the graft donor.

This clonotype has only a few counts. The rearrangement joins TRBV6-1 to TRBJ2-3, with a possible D match to TRBD1 (6 bases). The CDR3 extends over 15 amino acids. V shed 5 bases and J shed 0 bases, with 12 bases lying between them. Germline lookup yields CDR1 MNHNS and CDR2 SASEGT. CDR3 loop: CASSPWTESTDTQYF. In DNA, the CDR3 is TGTGCCAGCAGTCCCTGGACAGAAAGCACAGATACGCAGTATTTT.

V usage is TRBV11-3 and J usage is TRBJ1-2, with D possibly TRBD1 on 6 matching bases. The germline V gene has CDR1 SGHNT and CDR2 YENEEA. The V and J ends lost 4 bases and 4 bases respectively, with 13 bases between them. This CDR3 contains 14 residues. Here the CDR3 DNA reads TGTGCCAGCAGCTCTTCCATAGGGGGCTATGGCTACACCTTC. This sequence encodes CASSSSIGGYGYTF.

This clonotype was seen a handful of times. The chain has TRBV27 and TRBJ2-1; no definite D call. Trimming pared 7 bases from V and 0 bases from J, leaving 16 bases between. Germline CDR1 is MNHEY and CDR2 is SMNVEV (reference sequence). This CDR3 region has 16 residues. This chain's CDR3 is CASTFSTRGSYNEQFF. CDR3 DNA: TGTGCCAGCACCTTCAGCACCCGAGGCTCCTACAATGAGCAGTTCTTC.